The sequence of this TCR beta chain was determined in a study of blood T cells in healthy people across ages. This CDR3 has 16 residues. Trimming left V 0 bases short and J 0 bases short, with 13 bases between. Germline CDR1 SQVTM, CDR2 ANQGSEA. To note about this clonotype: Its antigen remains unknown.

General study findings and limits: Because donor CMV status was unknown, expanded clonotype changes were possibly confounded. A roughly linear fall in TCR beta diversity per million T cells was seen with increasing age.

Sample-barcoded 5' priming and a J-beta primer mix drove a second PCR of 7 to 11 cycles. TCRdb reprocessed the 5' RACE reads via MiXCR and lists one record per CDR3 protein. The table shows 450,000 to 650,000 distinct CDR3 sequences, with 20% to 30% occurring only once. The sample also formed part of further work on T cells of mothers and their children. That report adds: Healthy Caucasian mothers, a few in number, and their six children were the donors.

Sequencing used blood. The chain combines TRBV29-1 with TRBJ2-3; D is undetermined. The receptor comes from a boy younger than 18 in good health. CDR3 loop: CSVEDQATSSTDTQYF. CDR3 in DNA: TGCAGCGTTGAAGATCAGGCGACTTCTAGCACAGATACGCAGTATTTT.